These T cell receptor beta chains were read from a single sample in a study of T cell responses to AZD1222 COVID-19 vaccine. TCRdb keeps only in-frame clones here, not all; method: immunoSEQ multiplex PCR. The top ten hold 7% to 9.5% of the sample, which has more than 150,000 clones, around 93% seen once. The specimen comprised peripheral blood, sampled on day 0 of AZD1222 vaccination. The receptors stem from an adult in good health. The CDR3 runs from the conserved cysteine through the conserved F or W. D genes are given only for firm matches. Not every row has a clone size; where given, it reads once, few, many or a size class.

cdr3_nt	cdr3_aa	clone_size	d_call	v_call	j_call
TGTGCCAGCAGTTTTAGTGGCAATCAGCCCCAGCATTTT	CASSFSGNQPQHF	-	-	TRBV27	TRBJ1-5
TGTGCCAGCAGTTTCCCCGTTTCGGGCGGGACTGCAGCGGAGGGGCAGTACTTC	CASSFPVSGGTAAEGQYF	-	-	TRBV28	TRBJ2-7
TGTGCCAGCAATAAGGCCGCGGGAGGTGCGTCAGATACGCAGTATTTT	CASNKAAGGASDTQYF	-	TRBD2	TRBV19	TRBJ2-3
TGTGCCAGCAGCGCAACCGGGACAGGGCTTCTGGAAAACACTGAAGCTTTCTTT	CASSATGTGLLENTEAFF	-	TRBD1	TRBV7-3	TRBJ1-1
TGTGCCTGGAGTGGGCAGGGAGGAAGCTCTGGGGGGGCCAACGTCCTGACTTTC	CAWSGQGGSSGGANVLTF	-	-	TRBV30	TRBJ2-6
TGCGCCAGCAGCATCGTCGGGAGTGACACTGAAGCTTTCTTT	CASSIVGSDTEAFF	-	-	TRBV5-1	TRBJ1-1
TGCGCCAGCAGCTTAATCGGAGAAGGGATCTCTGGCTACACCTTC	CASSLIGEGISGYTF	-	-	TRBV5-1	TRBJ1-2
TGTGCCAGCAGTTATAAGGCGAAACTCGGGGGCGCGGGGAACACTGAAGCTTTCTTT	CASSYKAKLGGAGNTEAFF	-	-	TRBV6-2/TRBV6-3	TRBJ1-1
TGTGCCACCAGTGATTATGGCAATTTGGATACGCAGTATTTT	CATSDYGNLDTQYF	-	-	TRBV24-1	TRBJ2-3
TGTGCCAGTAGTGACAATAACGATGAAAAACTGTTTTTT	CASSDNNDEKLFF	-	-	TRBV19	TRBJ1-4
TGTGCCAGCAGCGGGACCTACAATGAGCAGTTCTTC	CASSGTYNEQFF	-	-	TRBV7-9	TRBJ2-1
TGTGCCAGCAGCTTAGTCAAGTGGGGCGAGCAGTACTTC	CASSLVKWGEQYF	-	-	TRBV11-2	TRBJ2-7
TGTGCCAGCAGCTGGGCCGGGACAGGAGGCTACACCTTC	CASSWAGTGGYTF	-	TRBD1	TRBV5-6	TRBJ1-2
TGTGCCAGCAGTCCCGGCGGTAGCGGGATGAGCGAGCAGTACTTC	CASSPGGSGMSEQYF	-	TRBD2	TRBV6-5	TRBJ2-7
TGTGCCAGCAGCGTAGATCTAGCGGAACCCGGGGAGCTGTTTTTT	CASSVDLAEPGELFF	-	TRBD2	TRBV9	TRBJ2-2
TGTGCCAGCAGTTACTGGTTAGCGGGACCGGACGAGCAGTACTTC	CASSYWLAGPDEQYF	-	TRBD2	TRBV6-5	TRBJ2-7
TGTGCCAGCAGCTTACCCCCAACGGGACTCACAGATACGCAGTATTTT	CASSLPPTGLTDTQYF	-	-	TRBV7-9	TRBJ2-3
TGTGCCATCTCGGACAGGGGGCGCGTCGAGCAGTACTTC	CAISDRGRVEQYF	-	TRBD1	TRBV10-3	TRBJ2-7
TGTGCCAGCAGCCCCTACACCGGGGAGCTGTTTTTT	CASSPYTGELFF	-	-	TRBV7-3	TRBJ2-2
TGTGCCAGTAGTATGCCCCAGGGCGGACAAGCTTTCTTT	CASSMPQGGQAFF	-	-	TRBV19	TRBJ1-1
TGTGCCAGCAGTTACGTTCGCGGGAAGGATCCCTACGAGCAGTACTTC	CASSYVRGKDPYEQYF	-	-	TRBV6-2/TRBV6-3	TRBJ2-7
TGTGCCATCAGTGACTCCGGGACCTATGAAGCTTTCTTT	CAISDSGTYEAFF	-	-	TRBV10-3	TRBJ1-1
TGTGCCAGCACCCAACCGGGACAGATATATGGCTACACCTTC	CASTQPGQIYGYTF	few	TRBD1	TRBV6-5	TRBJ1-2
TGTGCCAGCAGTTACACCTTGGGGGATGAGCAGTTCTTC	CASSYTLGDEQFF	-	-	TRBV6-5	TRBJ2-1
TGTGCCAGCAGTCGGACAGGGGGTTCCTATGGCTACACCTTC	CASSRTGGSYGYTF	-	TRBD1	TRBV7-9	TRBJ1-2
TGTGCCAGTAGTTACGGGACTAGCACAGATACGCAGTATTTT	CASSYGTSTDTQYF	-	-	TRBV19	TRBJ2-3
TGTGCCAGCAGGATCGACAGGGGTGGCCAAGAGACCCAGTACTTC	CASRIDRGGQETQYF	-	TRBD1	TRBV6-5	TRBJ2-5
TGTGCCAGCAGTGACGGAGCGGGACTCTACAATGAGCAGTTCTTC	CASSDGAGLYNEQFF	-	TRBD2	TRBV6-1	TRBJ2-1
TGCAGCGTTGCTACACTGACTAGCCAGCAGTTCTTC	CSVATLTSQQFF	-	TRBD2	TRBV29-1	TRBJ2-1
TGCAGCGTTGAGGGACTAGCGAGCGACGAGCAGTACTTC	CSVEGLASDEQYF	-	TRBD2	TRBV29-1	TRBJ2-7
TGTGCCAGCAGTCCCGGGACAGAACTGTCCTACGAGCAGTACTTC	CASSPGTELSYEQYF	-	TRBD1	TRBV28	TRBJ2-7
TGTGCCAGCAGCTTAGTGGCGGCGGACACTGAAGCTTTCTTT	CASSLVAADTEAFF	-	-	TRBV7-2	TRBJ1-1
TGTGCCAGTACGGGGACAGGGGTCGGGGCCAACGTCCTGACTTTC	CASTGTGVGANVLTF	-	TRBD1	TRBV28	TRBJ2-6
TGTGCCAGTAGTATAGATCGTGGGTCTAGTTACAATGGGCAGTTCTTC	CASSIDRGSSYNGQFF	-	-	TRBV19	TRBJ2-1
TGTGCCAGCAGTTTATCGACTAGCGGGGCCTCCGAGCAGTACTTC	CASSLSTSGASEQYF	-	TRBD2	TRBV27	TRBJ2-7
TGTGCCAGCAGAAGGTCGGGACTAGCAGGCGAGCAGTTCTTC	CASRRSGLAGEQFF	once	TRBD2	TRBV2	TRBJ2-1
TGTGCCAGCATCCCGACAGGGGAGGACGACGAGCAGTACTTC	CASIPTGEDDEQYF	-	-	TRBV21-1	TRBJ2-7
TGTGCCACCAGTGATTTCGCCGGGGGCCATGAGCAGTTCTTC	CATSDFAGGHEQFF	-	-	TRBV24-1	TRBJ2-1
TGTGCCAGCAGTTTATGGACCGGGACAGGGGGCTACGAGCAGTACTTC	CASSLWTGTGGYEQYF	-	TRBD1	TRBV27	TRBJ2-7
TGTGCCAGCAGAGACTCCGGGAACTATGGCTACACCTTC	CASRDSGNYGYTF	-	-	TRBV6-6	TRBJ1-2
TGCAGCGTTGCCCGGGGCGGGGATGAAAAACTGTTTTTT	CSVARGGDEKLFF	-	-	TRBV29-1	TRBJ1-4
TGTGCCTGGAGTAGGTCCGACTACAATGAGCAGTTCTTC	CAWSRSDYNEQFF	-	-	TRBV30	TRBJ2-1
TGTGCCAGCAGCCTACGTAGCGGGAAAACCCCCTTCTACGAGCAGTACTTC	CASSLRSGKTPFYEQYF	-	TRBD2	TRBV7-2	TRBJ2-7
TGTGCTAGCAGCCTAGCGGGCGTCACAGATACGCAGTATTTT	CASSLAGVTDTQYF	-	TRBD2	TRBV7-7	TRBJ2-3
TGTGCCACCAGCAGAGATCAGGGAGGTCTCTCTGGAAACACCATATATTTT	CATSRDQGGLSGNTIYF	once	-	TRBV15	TRBJ1-3
TGCGCCAGCAGCCAACTAACAGGGGTCCCTGAAGCTTTCTTT	CASSQLTGVPEAFF	once	TRBD1	TRBV4-1	TRBJ1-1
TGTGCCACACTAGCGGGAGTCCGCAATGAGCAGTTCTTC	CATLAGVRNEQFF	-	TRBD2	TRBV10-3	TRBJ2-1
TGTGCCAGCTCACCCCAGGGGAATAATTCACCCCTCCACTTT	CASSPQGNNSPLHF	-	-	TRBV18	TRBJ1-6
TGTGCCAGCAGCCAAGATGAGGAGGGACAGGGGGCGCAAGGCAACTATGGCTACACCTTC	CASSQDEEGQGAQGNYGYTF	-	TRBD1	TRBV4-2	TRBJ1-2
TGTGCCAGCAGAAGGGACAGCCTGGGGGGCTACACCTTC	CASRRDSLGGYTF	-	TRBD1	TRBV6-5	TRBJ1-2